A few counts support the clone carrying this T cell receptor (beta chain). Original methodology: Using reference gene primer amplification, nucleated cell counts were estimated. Assay used: immunoSEQ multiplex PCR; TCRdb lists only in-frame clones, some missing. For V, J and clone size, that table is used; D and trimming come from the DNA. The sample contains 150,000 to 200,000 clones, 86% of which appear only once. This specimen belongs to a study of blood T cell repertoires in COVID-19. The overall study: COVID-19 samples, acute and convalescent, were from the United States, Italy and Spain.

CDR3 length: 15 residues. V trimming: 4 bases; J trimming: 1 base; junction bases outside the gene matches: 5. Germline V gene sequence: CDR1 SNHLY, CDR2 FYNNEI. The rearrangement joins TRBV2 to TRBJ1-1; 8 nucleotides match TRBD1. The TCR sequence derives from a man between 45 and 60 years old with active or convalescent COVID-19. Sample: peripheral blood. In DNA, the CDR3 is TGTGCCAGCAGTGGCCCGACAGGGGCGAACACTGAAGCTTTCTTT. Its protein product is CASSGPTGANTEAFF.